What follows are 27 T cell receptor beta chains derived from one specimen sequenced in a study of CD8+ T cells in alopecia areata. RNA, once extracted, was reverse transcribed into cDNA for use as the sequencing template. Here immunoSEQ multiplex PCR was the method, and the copy in TCRdb shows in-frame clones only, minus some. Here the sample spans around 110,000 clones, 80% to 85% being singletons. The treatment denotes: oral pan-JAK inhibitor, 5-10 mg twice daily. The sample was CD8+ T cells sorted from blood, taken at week 24, from a patient treated with tofacitinib. Receptor source: a human donor with alopecia areata.

The chain links TRBV29-1 to TRBJ1-2; possible D gene TRBD1, 5 bases. The CDR3 sequence is 12 residues long. V was clipped by 7 bases and J by 7 bases, with 16 bases between them. Germline CDR1 is SQVTM and CDR2 is ANQGSEA. DNA for the CDR3: TGCAGCGAATTGACAGTTAGGGGTGGCTACACCTTC. It is translated as CSELTVRGGYTF.

The rearrangement uses TRBV13 and TRBJ2-2; no clear D. The CDR3 extends over 13 amino acids. V was pared by 2 bases and J by 6 bases, with 7 bases between. From germline, CDR1 is PRHDT and CDR2 FYEKMQ (reference sequence). Here the CDR3 reads CASSLNLAGELFF. The CDR3 bases are TGTGCCAGCAGCTTAAATCTGGCCGGGGAGCTGTTTTTT.

This clone was recorded only once. The chain couples TRBV29-1 to TRBJ2-1; 10 bases are a match to TRBD1. This CDR3 spans 14 amino acids. With 5 bases clipped from V and 4 bases from J, the junction kept 5 bases outside the gene matches. The germline gives CDR1 SQVTM, CDR2 ANQGSEA. The chain's CDR3 is CSVPGQGLYNEQFF. CDR3 in DNA: TGCAGCGTTCCGGGACAGGGGTTGTACAATGAGCAGTTCTTC.

This clone was seen a handful of times. The chain carries TRBV5-1 and TRBJ2-7; 8 positions match TRBD1. Unmatched junction bases numbered 10, after V lost 4 bases and J lost 4 bases. This CDR3 has 15 amino acids. Germline CDR1 SGHRS, CDR2 YFSETQ. CDR3 residues: CASSPDRVYSYEQYF. The CDR3 DNA follows: TGCGCCAGCAGCCCGGACAGGGTATATTCGTACGAGCAGTACTTC.

The chain recombines TRBV7-9 with TRBJ2-3; no clear D gene. There are 15 residues in the CDR3. CDR1 and CDR2 (germline): SEHNR, FQNEAQ (reference sequence). V was shortened by 1 base and J by 2 bases, with 10 bases between the two germline ends. The CDR3, as DNA: TGTGCCAGCAGCTTAGACGTCCTCTACACAGATACGCAGTATTTT. Translation gives CASSLDVLYTDTQYF.

This clone was detected only once. The J gene is TRBJ2-1, the V gene TRBV4-2, with D unclear. Germline V gene data show CDR1 as LGHNA and CDR2 as YNFKEQ. Trimming took off 1 base at V and 2 bases at J, with 9 bases between the two ends. The CDR3 is 15 residues long. The CDR3, as DNA: TGTGCCAGCAGCCAAGGGACGGAAGCCTACAATGAGCAGTTCTTC. It is translated as CASSQGTEAYNEQFF.

The chain links TRBV5-1 to TRBJ2-7; D unclear. The CDR3 loop spans 14 amino acids. In germline, CDR1 is SGHRS, CDR2 YFSETQ. V was shortened by 1 base and J by 4 bases, with 12 bases between the two germline ends. This CDR3 reads CASSLRSYRYEQYF. The CDR3 bases are TGCGCCAGCAGCTTGAGATCATACAGATACGAGCAGTACTTC.

This clone showed up just a few times. The V gene is TRBV6-1, the J gene TRBJ1-2, with D perhaps TRBD1 (6 bases). This CDR3 has 12 residues. Germline values: CDR1 MNHNS, CDR2 SASEGT. Trimming took off 5 bases at V and 8 bases at J, with 12 bases between the two ends. The DNA of the CDR3 is TGTGCCAGCAGTTATTGGACAGACGGCTACACCTTC. Its protein product is CASSYWTDGYTF.

The V and J genes are TRBV5-1 and TRBJ2-3; 7 positions agree with TRBD2. CDR3 length: 18 residues. Looked up from germline, CDR1 is SGHRS and CDR2 is YFSETQ. The V and J ends lost 4 bases and 0 bases, in that order; junction bases with no gene match: 14. This chain's CDR3 is CASSPRGGGTFSTDTQYF. DNA of the CDR3: TGCGCCAGCAGCCCCCGGGGCGGGGGTACCTTTAGCACAGATACGCAGTATTTT.

This chain links TRBV5-1 with TRBJ2-2; D is uncertain. CDR1 SGHRS and CDR2 YFSETQ come from the germline V gene. Trimming removed 4 bases from V and 4 bases from J, with 5 bases in between. The CDR3 consists of 12 residues. CDR3 coding DNA: TGCGCCAGCAGCGGACCCACCGGGGAGCTGTTTTTT. Translation gives CASSGPTGELFF.

The chain carries TRBV4-2 and TRBJ2-1; possible D gene TRBD2, 5 bases. Between the trimmed V and J ends, which lost 0 bases and 1 base, there was a span of 10 bases. The CDR3 spans 16 residues. Germline CDR1 LGHNA, CDR2 YNFKEQ. DNA for the CDR3: TGTGCCAGCAGCCAAGATGGGTCGGGGTCCTACAATGAGCAGTTCTTC. This sequence encodes CASSQDGSGSYNEQFF.

This chain uses TRBV19 with TRBJ1-5; tentatively, D is TRBD1 (6 bases). Germline V gene data show CDR1 as LNHDA and CDR2 as SQIVND (reference sequence). The CDR3 consists of 15 residues. The V end was cut by 11 bases, the J end by 0 bases, with 17 bases between. CDR3 bases: TGTGCCGGGGGCGAGAGGACGGATAGCAATCAGCCCCAGCATTTT. Its protein product is CAGGERTDSNQPQHF.

The chain links TRBV15 to TRBJ1-5; D perhaps matches TRBD1 (5 bases). This CDR3 is 15 amino acids long. The germline gives CDR1 LNHNV, CDR2 YYDKDF (reference sequence). Trimming pared 5 bases from V and 1 base from J, leaving 12 bases between. CDR3 sequence reads: CATSGIWDSNQPQHF. The CDR3 bases are TGTGCCACCAGCGGGATCTGGGACAGCAATCAGCCCCAGCATTTT.

This chain uses TRBV14 with TRBJ1-2, with D unclear. Trimming shortened V by 3 bases and J by 5 bases, and 13 bases separated the two germline ends. Looked up from germline, CDR1 is SGHDN and CDR2 is FVKESK. CDR3 size: 14 residues. CDR3 DNA sequence: TGTGCCAGCAGCCAGGGATATGAGGAGTATGGCTACACCTTC. It yields the protein CASSQGYEEYGYTF.

The V call is TRBV7-9, the J call TRBJ2-6; no clear D. The germline CDR1 and CDR2 sequences are SEHNR and FQNEAQ (reference sequence). The CDR3 totals 16 residues. Trimming removed 5 bases from V and 0 bases from J, with 11 bases in between. The CDR3 nucleotides read TGTGCCAGCAGCGGGCCGGGCCACTCTGGGGCCAACGTCCTGACTTTC. It yields the protein CASSGPGHSGANVLTF. The full variable domain, with the rest looked up from reference TRBV7-9 and TRBJ2-6, is DTGVSQNPRHKITKRGQNVTFRCDPISEHNRLYWYRQTLGQGPEFLTYFQNEAQLEKSRLLSDRFSAERPKGSFSTLEIQRTEQGDSAMYLCASSGPGHSGANVLTFGAGSRLTVL.

This chain links TRBV6-5 with TRBJ2-1; perhaps TRBD2 as D (5 bases). The CDR3 length is 13 residues. From germline, CDR1 is MNHEY and CDR2 SVGAGI. V lost 0 bases and J lost 10, with 10 bases in between. The CDR3 is CASSYSRVGEQFF. The DNA for the CDR3 is TGTGCCAGCAGTTACTCGCGGGTAGGGGAGCAGTTCTTC.

The chain joins TRBV15 to TRBJ2-1; the match to TRBD2 covers 8 bases. The CDR3 contains 15 residues. V lost 5 bases, J lost 4 bases, and 7 bases stayed unmatched. Germline loops: CDR1 LNHNV, CDR2 YYDKDF (reference sequence). The CDR3 protein is CATSRGAGVYNEQFF. The CDR3 DNA reads TGTGCCACCAGCCGGGGAGCGGGGGTTTACAATGAGCAGTTCTTC.

CDR3 amino acids: CASRGSEGKSEKLFF. The CDR3 coding sequence is TGTGCCAGCAGGGGGAGCGAGGGGAAATCTGAAAAACTGTTTTTT. The J gene is TRBJ1-4, the V gene TRBV7-9; D possibly corresponds to TRBD1 (5 bases). The germline V and J ends were trimmed by 6 bases and 7 bases, with 18 bases remaining between them. The CDR3 runs to 15 residues. Germline loops: CDR1 SEHNR, CDR2 FQNEAQ (reference sequence).

The chain employs TRBV7-6 and TRBJ2-3; D perhaps matches TRBD2 (6 bases). CDR1 SGHVS and CDR2 FNYEAQ come from the germline V gene. The CDR3 runs to 14 residues. V gave up 3 bases and J gave up 1 base, with 8 bases separating them. The CDR3 DNA sequence: TGTGCCAGCAGCTTCGGCGGGGGCACAGATACGCAGTATTTT. It specifies CASSFGGGTDTQYF.

This chain links TRBV29-1 with TRBJ2-7; D assignment may be TRBD1 or TRBD2 (6 bases each). Germline V gene lookup returns CDR1 SQVTM and CDR2 ANQGSEA. The CDR3 covers 13 residues. V was clipped by 4 bases and J by 2 bases, with 12 bases between them. The CDR3 sequence: CSVAYREAYEQYF. CDR3 in DNA: TGCAGCGTTGCTTACAGGGAGGCCTACGAGCAGTACTTC.

This clone was detected once. The chain uses TRBV28 and TRBJ1-1, with a tentative D call TRBD1 (6 bases). This CDR3 is built from 15 residues. Germline lookup yields CDR1 MDHEN and CDR2 SYDVKM. V shed 2 bases and J shed 0 bases, with 10 bases lying between them. The DNA of the CDR3 is TGTGCCAGCAGTTTAGAGGCAGGGGTGAACACTGAAGCTTTCTTT. Its translation: CASSLEAGVNTEAFF.

The gene calls are TRBV7-9 and TRBJ1-2, with unresolved D. The CDR3 is 14 residues long. Per the germline V gene, CDR1 is SEHNR and CDR2 is FQNEAQ (reference sequence). V lost 7 bases and J 2 bases, leaving 14 bases between the germline ends. CDR3 sequence (DNA): TGTGCCAGCACCTCATACAGCTACAACTATGGCTACACCTTC. It codes for CASTSYSYNYGYTF.

V gene TRBV29-1 combines with J gene TRBJ2-1; D is uncertain. Trimming cost V 6 bases and J 6 bases, with 15 bases left between them. The CDR3 covers 13 residues. Germline-derived CDR1 and CDR2 are SQVTM and ANQGSEA. The CDR3 DNA is TGCAGCGTATCTTCCTCAGCTGGCAATGAGCAGTTCTTC. Protein product: CSVSSSAGNEQFF.

This chain links TRBV7-2 with TRBJ1-1, with D unclear. The germline CDR1 and CDR2 sequences are SGHTA and FQGNSA. The CDR3 length is 12 residues. Between the trimmed V and J ends, which lost 3 bases and 3 bases, there was a span of 5 bases. CDR3 loop: CASSFGYTEAFF. The CDR3 DNA sequence: TGTGCCAGCAGCTTTGGTTACACTGAAGCTTTCTTT.

The chain uses TRBV2 and TRBJ2-1; 10 bases line up with TRBD1. CDR3 length: 15 amino acids. The V segment lost 5 bases and the J segment 8 bases; nucleotides outside the gene matches: 9. CDR1 and CDR2 (germline): SNHLY, FYNNEI. The CDR3 is CASSKTGTGADEQFF. For the CDR3, the DNA is TGTGCCAGCAGTAAGACCGGGACAGGGGCGGATGAGCAGTTCTTC.

Turning to this clone: The junction does not match germline at one end; this may be a read error. The rearrangement joins TRBV29-1 to TRBJ2-7; TRBD1 matches at 10 bases. The length of the CDR3 is 13 residues. Germline assignment: CDR1 SQVTM and CDR2 ANQGSEA. The CDR3 DNA sequence: TGCAGCATGAAGACAGGGGGCTCCGACGAGCAGTACTTC. It is translated as CSMKTGGSDEQYF.

Here the CDR3 DNA reads TGTGCCAGCAGCTTTATAGCGGGGAGCGCGGGGGGCGAGCAGTACTTC. This encodes CASSFIAGSAGGEQYF. The chain couples TRBV7-8 to TRBJ2-7; 8 nucleotides line up with TRBD2. CDR1 is SGHVS and CDR2 is FQNEAQ in the germline V gene. The CDR3 is made up of 16 amino acids. V shed 3 bases, J shed 6 bases, and the junction held 13 bases outside the gene matches.